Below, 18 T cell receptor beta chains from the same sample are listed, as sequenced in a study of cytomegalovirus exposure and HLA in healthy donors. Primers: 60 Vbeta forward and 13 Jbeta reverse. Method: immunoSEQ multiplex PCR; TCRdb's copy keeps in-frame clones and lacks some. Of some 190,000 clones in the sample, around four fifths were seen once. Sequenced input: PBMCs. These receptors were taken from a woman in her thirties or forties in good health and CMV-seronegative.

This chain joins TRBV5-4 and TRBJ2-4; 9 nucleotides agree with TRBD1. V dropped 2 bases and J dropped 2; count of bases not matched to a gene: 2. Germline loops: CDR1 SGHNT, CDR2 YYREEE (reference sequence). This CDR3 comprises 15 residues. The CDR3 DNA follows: TGTGCCAGCAGCTTACAGGGGGCGACCAAAAACATTCAGTACTTC. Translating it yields CASSLQGATKNIQYF.

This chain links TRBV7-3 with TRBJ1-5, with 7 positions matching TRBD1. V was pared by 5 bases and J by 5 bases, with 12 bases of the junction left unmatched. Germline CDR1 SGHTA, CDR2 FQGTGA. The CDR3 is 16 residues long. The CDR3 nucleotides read TGTGCCAGCAGCGCCGAGAGGGGGCGCGGGGATCAGCCCCAGCATTTT. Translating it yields CASSAERGRGDQPQHF.

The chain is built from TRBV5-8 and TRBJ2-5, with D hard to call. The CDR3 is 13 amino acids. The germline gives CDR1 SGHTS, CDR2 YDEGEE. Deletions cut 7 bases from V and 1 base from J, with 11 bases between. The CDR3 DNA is TGTGCCAGCTATGGCCAAGTCCAAGAGACCCAGTACTTC. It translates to CASYGQVQETQYF.

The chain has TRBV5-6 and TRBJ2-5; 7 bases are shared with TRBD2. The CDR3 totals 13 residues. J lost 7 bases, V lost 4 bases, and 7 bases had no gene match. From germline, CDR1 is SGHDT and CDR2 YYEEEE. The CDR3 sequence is CASSLPPGGTQYF. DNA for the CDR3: TGTGCCAGCAGCCTACCCCCGGGGGGGACCCAGTACTTC.

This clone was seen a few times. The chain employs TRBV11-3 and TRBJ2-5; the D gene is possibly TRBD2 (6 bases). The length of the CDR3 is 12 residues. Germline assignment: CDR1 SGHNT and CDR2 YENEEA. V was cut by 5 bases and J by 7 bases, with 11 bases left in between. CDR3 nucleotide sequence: TGTGCCAGCAGCGGGGGGTTCGGGACCCAGTACTTC. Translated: CASSGGFGTQYF.

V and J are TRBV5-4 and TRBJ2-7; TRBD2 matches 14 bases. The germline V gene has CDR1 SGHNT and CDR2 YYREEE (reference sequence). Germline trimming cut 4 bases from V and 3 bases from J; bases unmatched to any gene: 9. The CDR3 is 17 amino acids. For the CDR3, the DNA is TGTGCCAGCAGCCCCGGGACTAGCGGGAGATTAGGCTACGAGCAGTACTTC. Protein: CASSPGTSGRLGYEQYF.

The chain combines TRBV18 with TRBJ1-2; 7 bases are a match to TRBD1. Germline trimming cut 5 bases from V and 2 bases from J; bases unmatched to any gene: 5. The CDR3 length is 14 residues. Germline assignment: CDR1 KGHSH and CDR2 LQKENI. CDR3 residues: CASSSGQRNYGYTF. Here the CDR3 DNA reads TGTGCCAGCTCATCGGGACAGCGGAACTATGGCTACACCTTC.

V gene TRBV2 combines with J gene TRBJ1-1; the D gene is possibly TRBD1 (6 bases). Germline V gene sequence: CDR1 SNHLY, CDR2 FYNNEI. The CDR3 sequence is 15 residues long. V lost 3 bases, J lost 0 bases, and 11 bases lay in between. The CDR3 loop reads CASSDLGQLNTEAFF. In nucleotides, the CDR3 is TGTGCCAGCAGTGATTTAGGACAGCTGAACACTGAAGCTTTCTTT.

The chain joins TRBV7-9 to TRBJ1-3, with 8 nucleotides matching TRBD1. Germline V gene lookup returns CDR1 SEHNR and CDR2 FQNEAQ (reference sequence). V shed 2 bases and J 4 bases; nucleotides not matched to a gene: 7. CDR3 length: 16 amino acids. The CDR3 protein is CASSLTGGIDGNTIYF. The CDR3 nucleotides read TGTGCCAGCAGCTTAACAGGGGGTATCGACGGAAACACCATATATTTT.

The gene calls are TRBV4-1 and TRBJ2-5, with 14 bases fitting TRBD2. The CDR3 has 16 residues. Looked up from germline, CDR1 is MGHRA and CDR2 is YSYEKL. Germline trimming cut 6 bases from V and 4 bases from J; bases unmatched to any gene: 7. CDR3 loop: CASSRLAGGQRETQYF. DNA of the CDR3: TGCGCCAGCAGTCGACTAGCGGGAGGGCAGCGAGAGACCCAGTACTTC.

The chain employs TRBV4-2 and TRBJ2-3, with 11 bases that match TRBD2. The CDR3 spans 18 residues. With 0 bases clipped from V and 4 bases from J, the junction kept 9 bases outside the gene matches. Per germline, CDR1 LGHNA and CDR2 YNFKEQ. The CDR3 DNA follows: TGTGCCAGCAGCCAAGATTATTTGACTAGCGGGAAGGCAGATACGCAGTATTTT. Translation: CASSQDYLTSGKADTQYF.

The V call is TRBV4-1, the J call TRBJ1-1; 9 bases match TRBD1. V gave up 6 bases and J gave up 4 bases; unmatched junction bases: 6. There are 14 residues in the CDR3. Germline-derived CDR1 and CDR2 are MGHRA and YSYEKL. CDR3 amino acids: CASSEGQGITEAFF. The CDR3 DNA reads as TGCGCCAGCAGTGAGGGACAGGGTATCACTGAAGCTTTCTTT.

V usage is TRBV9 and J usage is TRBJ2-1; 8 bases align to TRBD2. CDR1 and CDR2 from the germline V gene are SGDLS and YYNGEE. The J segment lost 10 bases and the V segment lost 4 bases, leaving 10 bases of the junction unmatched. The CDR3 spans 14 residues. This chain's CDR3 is CASSRRFGGAEQFF. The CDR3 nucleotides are TGTGCCAGCAGCCGCAGGTTCGGGGGGGCCGAGCAGTTCTTC. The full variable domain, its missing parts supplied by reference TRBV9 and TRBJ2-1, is DSGVTQTPKHLITATGQRVTLRCSPRSGDLSVYWYQQSLDQGLQFLIQYYNGEERAKGNILERFSAQQFPDLHSELNLSSLELGDSALYFCASSRRFGGAEQFFGPGTRLTVL.

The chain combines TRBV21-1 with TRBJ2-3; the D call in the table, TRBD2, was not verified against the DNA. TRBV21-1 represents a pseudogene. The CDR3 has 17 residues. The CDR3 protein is CASSTRTSGSVEDTQYF. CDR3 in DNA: TGTGCCAGCAGCACTCGGACTAGCGGGAGTGTTGAAGATACGCAGTATTTT.

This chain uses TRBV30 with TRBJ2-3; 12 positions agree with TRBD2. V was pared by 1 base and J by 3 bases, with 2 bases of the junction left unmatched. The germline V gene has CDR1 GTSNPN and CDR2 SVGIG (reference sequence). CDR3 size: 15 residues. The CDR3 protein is CAWSGLAGGTDTQYF. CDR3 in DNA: TGTGCCTGGAGTGGGCTAGCGGGAGGGACAGATACGCAGTATTTT.

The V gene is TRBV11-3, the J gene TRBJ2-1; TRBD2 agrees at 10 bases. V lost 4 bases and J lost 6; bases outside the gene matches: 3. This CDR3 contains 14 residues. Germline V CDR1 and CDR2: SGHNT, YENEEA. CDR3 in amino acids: CASSSTSGSNEQFF. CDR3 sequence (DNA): TGTGCCAGCAGCTCGACTAGCGGGTCCAATGAGCAGTTCTTC.

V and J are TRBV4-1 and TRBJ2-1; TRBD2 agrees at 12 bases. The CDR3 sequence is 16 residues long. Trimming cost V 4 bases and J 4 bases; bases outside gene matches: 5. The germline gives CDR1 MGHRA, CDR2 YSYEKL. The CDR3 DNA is TGCGCCAGCAGCCCGCCCGGACTAGCGGGGTACAATGAGCAGTTCTTC. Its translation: CASSPPGLAGYNEQFF.

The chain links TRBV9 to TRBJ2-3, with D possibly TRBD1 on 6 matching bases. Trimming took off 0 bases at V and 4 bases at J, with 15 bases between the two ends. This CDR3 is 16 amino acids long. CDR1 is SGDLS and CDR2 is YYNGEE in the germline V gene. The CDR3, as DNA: TGTGCCAGCAGCGTAGCGCAGGGGCGCTTTTCAGATACGCAGTATTTT. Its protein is CASSVAQGRFSDTQYF.